This T cell receptor beta chain was identified during a study of T cell responses to AZD1222 COVID-19 vaccine. The study's findings and limits: Baseline seropositivity occurred in only six AZD1222 recipients. None of the repertoires were sampled until the peak T cell response had passed. White British ancestry dominated among donors, who included more females, and clonal diversity was possibly underestimated.

Using immunoSEQ multiplex PCR, the repertoire was profiled, and TCRdb retains in-frame clones only, with some absent. The sample consists of 120,000 to 150,000 clones, around nine tenths of them appearing once. The ends were cut back, 8 bases at V and 4 bases at J, with 14 bases in the middle. The CDR3 extends over 14 amino acids. Germline values: CDR1 MDHEN, CDR2 SYDVKM. A word on this clone: What it binds is not known.

This receptor was obtained from an adult in good health. This specimen consisted of peripheral blood, obtained on day 0 of AZD1222 vaccination. V is TRBV28 and J is TRBJ1-4; D ambiguous. CDR3 region: CASAAAQFNEKLFF. The CDR3 DNA follows: TGTGCCAGCGCTGCGGCCCAGTTTAATGAAAAACTGTTTTTT.